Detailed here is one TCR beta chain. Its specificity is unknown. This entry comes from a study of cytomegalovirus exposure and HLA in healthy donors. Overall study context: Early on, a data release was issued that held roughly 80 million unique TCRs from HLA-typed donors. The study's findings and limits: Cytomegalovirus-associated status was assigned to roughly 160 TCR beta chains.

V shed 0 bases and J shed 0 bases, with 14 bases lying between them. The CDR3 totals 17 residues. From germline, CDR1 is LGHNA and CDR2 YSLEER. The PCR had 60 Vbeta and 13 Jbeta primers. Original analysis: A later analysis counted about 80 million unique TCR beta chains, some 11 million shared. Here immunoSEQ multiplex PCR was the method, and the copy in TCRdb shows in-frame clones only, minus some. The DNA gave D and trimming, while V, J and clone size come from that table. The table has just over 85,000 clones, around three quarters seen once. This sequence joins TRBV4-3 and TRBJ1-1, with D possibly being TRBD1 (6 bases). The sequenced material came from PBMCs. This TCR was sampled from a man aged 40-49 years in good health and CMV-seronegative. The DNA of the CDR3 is TGCGCCAGCAGCCAAGAGGGGGGGGCTTTGATGAACACTGAAGCTTTCTTT. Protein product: CASSQEGGALMNTEAFF.